This TCR beta chain was identified during a study of blood T cell repertoires in COVID-19. TCRdb keeps only in-frame clones here, not all; method: immunoSEQ multiplex PCR. The sample shows about 460,000 clones, around nine tenths of them seen only once. Unmatched junction bases numbered 5, after V lost 0 bases and J lost 6 bases. Germline CDR1 SGHRS, CDR2 YFSETQ. CDR3 length: 16 residues. Specimen: PBMCs or T cells enriched from blood (not recorded which). The sequence derives from a woman aged 55-69 years who had recovered from COVID-19. V gene TRBV5-1 combines with J gene TRBJ1-5, with 11 positions matching TRBD1. The CDR3 DNA follows: TGCGCCAGCAGCTTGGGGACAGGGGGCGCAGGTCAGCCCCAGCATTTT. This translates into CASSLGTGGAGQPQHF.